This T cell receptor (beta chain) was obtained from a study of cytomegalovirus exposure and HLA in healthy donors. In the study overall: Findings of an earlier analysis included roughly 120 million unique TCR beta sequences from some 190 million T cells. Early on, a data release was issued that held 85 million to 95 million unique TCRs from HLA-typed donors. Study-wide results and caveats: With DRB1 most and HLA-C fewest, TCR association rates differed between HLA loci in a later analysis.

This clone has only one observation. The antigen is not known. Trimming took 5 bases from V and 9 from J; bases not matched to a gene: 8. This CDR3 region has 15 residues. CDR1 is MDHEN, CDR2 SYDVKM, per germline. A multiplex PCR was run with 60 Vbeta primers and 13 Jbeta primers. Sequencing used immunoSEQ multiplex PCR; TCRdb keeps in-frame clones, though not all of them. The sample lists about 130,000 clones, more than 75% seen once, with roughly 7.7% in the top ten. The sample was PBMCs. The rearrangement joins TRBV28 to TRBJ2-1, with 12 bases identical to TRBD2. The sequence derives from a woman aged 50 to 60 in good health and CMV-seropositive. The CDR3: CASSPLAGGPFEQFF. CDR3 coding DNA: TGTGCCAGCAGTCCCCTAGCGGGAGGGCCGTTTGAGCAGTTCTTC.